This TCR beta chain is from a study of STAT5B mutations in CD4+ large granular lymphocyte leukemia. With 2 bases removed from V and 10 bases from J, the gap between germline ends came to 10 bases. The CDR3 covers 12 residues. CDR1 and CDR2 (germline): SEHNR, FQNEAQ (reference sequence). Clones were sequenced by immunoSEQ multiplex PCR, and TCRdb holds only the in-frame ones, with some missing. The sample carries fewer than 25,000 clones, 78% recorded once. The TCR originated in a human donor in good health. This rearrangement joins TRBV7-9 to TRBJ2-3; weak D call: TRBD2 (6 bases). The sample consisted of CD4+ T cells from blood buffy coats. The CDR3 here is CASSLNLAAQYF. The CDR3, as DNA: TGTGCCAGCAGCTTAAATTTAGCGGCGCAGTATTTT. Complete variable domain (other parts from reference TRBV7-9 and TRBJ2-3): DTGVSQNPRHKITKRGQNVTFRCDPISEHNRLYWYRQTLGQGPEFLTYFQNEAQLEKSRLLSDRFSAERPKGSFSTLEIQRTEQGDSAMYLCASSLNLAAQYFGPGTRLTVL.